Below, one T cell receptor (beta chain) is given with its context. Repertoires were generated with immunoSEQ multiplex PCR, while TCRdb's copy carries only in-frame clones and drops some. The sample lists 95,000 to 130,000 clones, 90% occurring once. This entry comes from a study of blood T cell repertoires in COVID-19. V was trimmed by 5 bases and J by 8 bases, leaving 18 bases between them. The CDR3 sequence is 14 residues long. Germline values: CDR1 MGHRA, CDR2 YSYEKL. The V call is TRBV4-1, the J call TRBJ1-2; no clear D. The specimen was peripheral blood. The receptor was derived from a human donor with active COVID-19. The donor label of this sample is uncertain. DNA for the CDR3: TGCGCCAGCAGCGGGTTTTTGCGAGGCGCAGGCTACACCTTC. Its protein is CASSGFLRGAGYTF.